The 16 T cell receptor beta chains presented below share a single source sample, sequenced in a study of response to subunit inactivated influenza vaccine. TCRdb re-analysed the RT-PCR reads in MiXCR, keeping a single row per CDR3 protein. The sample includes about 780,000 distinct CDR3 sequences, about 18% seen only once; the top ten take approximately 11%. This specimen consisted of PBMCs from blood, obtained around 5 days after vaccination. The receptors here all came from a man aged 50 or older who received an inactivated influenza vaccine.

There are many counts of this clonotype. V is TRBV9 and J is TRBJ2-5, with 10 bases matching TRBD2. Germline V CDR1 and CDR2: SGDLS, YYNGEE. The J segment lost 4 bases and the V segment lost 4 bases, leaving 7 bases of the junction unmatched. This CDR3 comprises 15 residues. The CDR3 sequence: CASSPRGLAVETQYF. The CDR3 DNA sequence: TGTGCCAGCAGCCCCAGAGGACTAGCGGTAGAGACCCAGTACTTC.

This chain links TRBV20-1 with TRBJ2-7; D gene uncertain. From germline, CDR1 is DFQATT and CDR2 SNEGSKA (reference sequence). This CDR3 is built from 12 residues. The V gene lost 1 base and the J gene lost 6 bases, with 10 bases spanning the gap. The CDR3 region has the DNA TGCAGTGCTAGAGCCGGTGGGGTCGAGCAGTACTTC. Its protein is CSARAGGVEQYF.

The chain combines TRBV4-2 with TRBJ2-5, with 10 bases aligning to TRBD2. The CDR3 is 18 amino acids. Losses at the gene ends were 0 bases for V and 5 bases for J; bases not matched to a gene: 12. The germline V gene encodes CDR1 LGHNA and CDR2 YNFKEQ. The CDR3 coding sequence is TGTGCCAGCAGCCAAGACGACCTCCTAGCGGGAGTGCGGGAGACCCAGTACTTC. It specifies CASSQDDLLAGVRETQYF.

The CDR3 DNA follows: TGTGCCAGCAGCCGGACAGGGCACAGCACAGATACGCAGTATTTT. Translated: CASSRTGHSTDTQYF. The rearrangement joins TRBV12-3 or TRBV12-4 to TRBJ2-3; 8 bases are a match to TRBD1. This CDR3 region has 15 residues. Unmatched junction bases numbered 5, after V lost 6 bases and J lost 0 bases.

CDR3 loop: CASSPPSQETQYF. The DNA of the CDR3 is TGTGCCAGCTCACCTCCGTCCCAAGAGACCCAGTACTTC. The rearrangement joins TRBV18 to TRBJ2-5; no definite D call. The CDR3 is made up of 13 amino acids. From germline, CDR1 is KGHSH and CDR2 LQKENI. V was pared by 3 bases and J by 1 base, with 6 bases between.

This clonotype was counted a few times. The chain couples TRBV25-1 to TRBJ2-6, with 8 bases that match TRBD2. V trimming: 6 bases; J trimming: 4 bases; junction bases outside the gene matches: 5. The CDR3 length is 15 residues. Germline-derived CDR1 and CDR2 are MGHDK and SYGVNS. CDR3 loop: CASSSGGTGANVLTF. The CDR3 DNA follows: TGTGCCAGCAGCTCGGGAGGGACCGGGGCCAACGTCCTGACTTTC. Variable domain in full (rest from reference TRBV25-1 and TRBJ2-6): EADIYQTPRYLVIGTGKKITLECSQTMGHDKMYWYQQDPGMELHLIHYSYGVNSTEKGDLSSESTVSRIRTEHFPLTLESARPSHTSQYLCASSSGGTGANVLTFGAGSRLTVL.

A few counts support this clonotype. The chain carries TRBV7-2 and TRBJ2-1; D is undetermined. Germline assignment: CDR1 SGHTA and CDR2 FQGNSA. There are 15 residues in the CDR3. The germline V and J ends were trimmed by 5 bases and 0 bases, with 11 bases remaining between them. DNA for the CDR3: TGTGCCAGCAGCATTACAGTTAGCTCCTACAATGAGCAGTTCTTC. It encodes CASSITVSSYNEQFF.

V gene TRBV4-1 combines with J gene TRBJ1-2; D ambiguous. Germline CDR1 and CDR2: MGHRA and YSYEKL. The V gene lost 1 base and the J gene lost 3 bases, with 9 bases spanning the gap. This CDR3 contains 14 residues. The CDR3, as DNA: TGCGCCAGCAGCCAAGGTACGGGAGACTATGGCTACACCTTC. Translated: CASSQGTGDYGYTF.

This clonotype was seen only a few times. This rearrangement joins TRBV7-9 to TRBJ2-7; a possible D gene is TRBD2 (6 bases). The CDR3 spans 16 residues. Between the trimmed V and J ends, which lost 5 bases and 5 bases, there was a span of 22 bases. Germline V lookup: CDR1 SEHNR, CDR2 FQNEAQ (reference sequence). CDR3 coding DNA: TGTGCCAGCAGCCCCGATACTATTTTGGGGGGTAACGAGCAGTACTTC. It yields the protein CASSPDTILGGNEQYF.

The chain uses TRBV6-2 or TRBV6-3 and TRBJ2-1; TRBD2 matches 9 bases. Germline V gene sequence: CDR1 MNHEY, CDR2 SVGEGT. Trimming removed 6 bases from V and 7 bases from J; junction bases left unmatched: 13. The CDR3 sequence is 16 residues long. The CDR3: CASRKRLAEEGNEQFF. CDR3 nucleotide sequence: TGTGCCAGCAGAAAACGACTAGCGGAGGAGGGTAATGAGCAGTTCTTC.

This clonotype was counted between two and nine times. V usage is TRBV5-1 and J usage is TRBJ1-2; D uncertain. This CDR3 has 15 amino acids. Germline assignment: CDR1 SGHRS and CDR2 YFSETQ. The germline V and J ends were trimmed by 1 base and 7 bases, with 17 bases remaining between them. The CDR3: CASSLNSRGDGGYTF. DNA for the CDR3: TGCGCCAGCAGCTTGAATTCGCGCGGAGATGGTGGCTACACCTTC.

The chain links TRBV24-1 to TRBJ2-7; TRBD1 matches at 8 bases. The ends lost 5 bases at V and 3 bases at J; junction bases unmatched: 5. CDR3 length: 14 residues. Germline CDR1 KGHDR, CDR2 SFDVKD. The CDR3 region is CATSATGADYEQYF. In DNA form, the CDR3 reads TGTGCCACCAGTGCGACAGGGGCCGACTACGAGCAGTACTTC.

This chain uses TRBV4-2 with TRBJ2-1; 10 positions agree with TRBD2. V lost 0 bases, J lost 9 bases, and 8 bases stayed unmatched. The CDR3 runs to 16 residues. From germline, CDR1 is LGHNA and CDR2 YNFKEQ. This CDR3 is CASSQDGSGGAFEQFF. The CDR3 DNA reads as TGTGCCAGCAGCCAAGATGGAAGCGGGGGGGCGTTTGAGCAGTTCTTC.

This clonotype was counted between two and nine times. CDR3 sequence: CASRTGQLMNTEAFF. The CDR3 nucleotides read TGTGCCAGCAGGACAGGACAGCTCATGAACACTGAAGCTTTCTTT. The V call is TRBV12-3 or TRBV12-4, the J call TRBJ1-1; tentatively, D is TRBD1 (6 bases). V was clipped by 6 bases and J by 0 bases, with 14 bases between them. CDR3 length: 15 amino acids.

This clonotype was detected a few times. The chain combines TRBV18 with TRBJ2-1; 9 bases are a match to TRBD2. The V and J ends lost 3 bases and 4 bases, in that order; junction bases with no gene match: 4. CDR3 length: 15 amino acids. In germline, CDR1 is KGHSH, CDR2 LQKENI. The CDR3 bases are TGTGCCAGCTCACCGGCGACTAGCGGATACAATGAGCAGTTCTTC. It codes for CASSPATSGYNEQFF. Full variable domain (rest looked up from reference TRBV18 and TRBJ2-1): NAGVMQNPRHLVRRRGQEARLRCSPMKGHSHVYWYRQLPEEGLKFMVYLQKENIIDESGMPKERFSAEFPKEGPSILRIQQVVRGDSAAYFCASSPATSGYNEQFFGPGTRLTVL.

The V and J genes are TRBV18 and TRBJ1-1; tentative D call: TRBD1 (5 bases). CDR3 length: 14 amino acids. Germline V gene sequence: CDR1 KGHSH, CDR2 LQKENI. The V end lost 3 bases, the J end lost 3 bases, and 11 bases lay between the germline ends. CDR3 coding DNA: TGTGCCAGCTCACCCGGACAAGCGGACACTGAAGCTTTCTTT. This translates into CASSPGQADTEAFF.